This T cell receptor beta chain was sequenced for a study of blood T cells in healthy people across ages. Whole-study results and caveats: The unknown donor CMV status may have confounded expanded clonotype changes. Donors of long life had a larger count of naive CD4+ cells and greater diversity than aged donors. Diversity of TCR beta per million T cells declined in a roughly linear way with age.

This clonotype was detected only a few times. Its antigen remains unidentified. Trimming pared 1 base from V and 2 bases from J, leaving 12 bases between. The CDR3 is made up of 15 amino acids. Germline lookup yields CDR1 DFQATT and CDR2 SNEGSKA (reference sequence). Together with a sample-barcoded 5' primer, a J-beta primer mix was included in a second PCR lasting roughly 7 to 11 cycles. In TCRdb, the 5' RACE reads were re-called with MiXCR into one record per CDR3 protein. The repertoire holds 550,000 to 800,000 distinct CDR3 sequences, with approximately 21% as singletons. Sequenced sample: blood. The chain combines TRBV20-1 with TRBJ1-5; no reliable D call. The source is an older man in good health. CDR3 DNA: TGCAGTGCTAGAGCTCAGGCGGCGGGCAATCAGCCCCAGCATTTT. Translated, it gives CSARAQAAGNQPQHF.